These 19 T cell receptor beta chains originate from one sample sequenced in a study of identical twins. Each CDR3 protein is one row after TCRdb ran MiXCR on the 5' RACE reads. The table shows approximately 630,000 distinct CDR3 sequences, with 7% to 7.5% occurring only once. The same specimen was also included in a second study, on yellow fever vaccine responses in identical twins.

The sample consisted of PBMCs. The receptors stem from a woman under 30 in good health.

This chain connects TRBV15 to TRBJ2-1, with a tentative D call TRBD2 (7 bases). CDR1 is LNHNV, CDR2 YYDKDF, per germline (reference sequence). The CDR3 covers 15 residues. The V and J ends lost 7 bases and 3 bases respectively, with 16 bases between them. The CDR3 reads CATTRAGTRYNEQFF. The DNA for the CDR3 is TGTGCCACCACCCGAGCGGGGACACGCTACAATGAGCAGTTCTTC.

This clonotype was counted ten times or more. The rearrangement joins TRBV16 to TRBJ2-3; D is undetermined. The CDR3 has 14 amino acids. Germline CDR1 KGHSY, CDR2 FQNENV. V shed 4 bases and J shed 0 bases, with 8 bases lying between them. CDR3 in amino acids: CASSRRRSTDTQYF. The DNA of the CDR3 is TGTGCCAGCAGCCGTAGAAGAAGCACAGATACGCAGTATTTT. The entire variable domain, with the rest obtained from reference TRBV16 and TRBJ2-3, is as follows: GEEVAQTPKHLVRGEGQKAKLYCAPIKGHSYVFWYQQVLKNEFKFLISFQNENVFDETGMPKERFSAKCLPNSPCSLEIQATKLEDSAVYFCASSRRRSTDTQYFGPGTRLTVL.

This clonotype was seen more than once but under ten times. The chain is built from TRBV12-3 or TRBV12-4 and TRBJ2-3; D possibly matches TRBD1 or TRBD2 (5 bases each). V was clipped by 6 bases and J by 6 bases, with 16 bases between them. The CDR3 contains 14 residues. CDR3 nucleotide sequence: TGTGCCAGCAGCGGAGGCCCAGGGATGGATACGCAGTATTTT. Its translation: CASSGGPGMDTQYF.

The chain carries TRBV5-1 and TRBJ2-2, with 14 bases matching TRBD2. The ends lost 4 bases at V and 6 bases at J; junction bases unmatched: 8. This CDR3 region has 17 residues. CDR1 and CDR2 from the germline V gene are SGHRS and YFSETQ. CDR3 amino acids: CASSSGTSGSASGELFF. CDR3 nucleotides: TGCGCCAGCAGCAGCGGGACTAGCGGGAGTGCTTCCGGGGAGCTGTTTTTT. Variable domain in full (rest from reference TRBV5-1 and TRBJ2-2): KAGVTQTPRYLIKTRGQQVTLSCSPISGHRSVSWYQQTPGQGLQFLFEYFSETQRNKGNFPGRFSGRQFSNSRSEMNVSTLELGDSALYLCASSSGTSGSASGELFFGEGSRLTVL.

This clonotype has more than one count but fewer than ten. The chain uses TRBV12-3 or TRBV12-4 and TRBJ2-1; 7 bases agree with TRBD1. With V trimmed by 10 bases and J by 0 bases, 6 bases remained unmatched. This CDR3 comprises 14 residues. The CDR3 here is CATVQGSSYNEQFF. The CDR3 DNA follows: TGTGCCACTGTACAGGGGAGCTCCTACAATGAGCAGTTCTTC.

This clonotype appeared many times. V is TRBV12-3 or TRBV12-4 and J is TRBJ2-1; 7 bases match TRBD2. The junction had 8 bases not matched to a gene; V was cut back by 4 bases and J by 8 bases. This CDR3 comprises 14 residues. CDR3 protein: CASSSGLPRYEQFF. For the CDR3, the DNA is TGTGCCAGCAGTTCGGGACTACCAAGGTATGAGCAGTTCTTC.

The V gene is TRBV5-1, the J gene TRBJ2-6; TRBD1 matches at 9 bases. Germline assignment: CDR1 SGHRS and CDR2 YFSETQ. V was pared by 0 bases and J by 0 bases, with 7 bases of the junction left unmatched. The CDR3 runs 19 residues. In DNA form, the CDR3 reads TGCGCCAGCAGCTTGGCCGGCGGACAGGGGTTCTCTGGGGCCAACGTCCTGACTTTC. It yields the protein CASSLAGGQGFSGANVLTF.

J is TRBJ2-3 and V is TRBV28, with 7 bases lining up with TRBD2. Losses at the gene ends were 6 bases for V and 6 bases for J; bases not matched to a gene: 6. Germline CDR1 MDHEN, CDR2 SYDVKM. The CDR3 loop spans 13 amino acids. CDR3 in DNA: TGTGCCAGCAGGGTGACAGCGGGGGATACGCAGTATTTT. Amino acids: CASRVTAGDTQYF. The complete variable domain, with remaining parts taken from reference TRBV28 and TRBJ2-3, reads DVKVTQSSRYLVKRTGEKVFLECVQDMDHENMFWYRQDPGLGLRLIYFSYDVKMKEKGDIPEGYSVSREKKERFSLILESASTNQTSMYLCASRVTAGDTQYFGPGTRLTVL.

This clonotype was recorded many times. The V call is TRBV5-1, the J call TRBJ2-7; D is undetermined. Trimming cost V 5 bases and J 3 bases, with 9 bases left between them. CDR1 SGHRS and CDR2 YFSETQ come from the germline V gene. The CDR3 is 12 amino acids. CDR3 amino acids: CASRRTDYEQYF. The CDR3, as DNA: TGCGCCAGCAGACGGACCGACTACGAGCAGTACTTC.

This clonotype was seen a handful of times. V is TRBV15 and J is TRBJ2-7; D tentatively fits TRBD1 or TRBD2 (6 bases each). Between the trimmed V and J ends, which lost 6 bases and 0 bases, there was a span of 15 bases. This CDR3 has 15 amino acids. CDR1 is LNHNV, CDR2 YYDKDF, per germline (reference sequence). For the CDR3, the DNA is TGTGCCACCAGGGACAGTGGACTACCCTCCTACGAGCAGTACGTC. It encodes CATRDSGLPSYEQYV.

The chain couples TRBV20-1 to TRBJ2-7, with 8 bases aligning to TRBD1. Germline V lookup: CDR1 DFQATT, CDR2 SNEGSKA (reference sequence). V was pared by 0 bases and J by 12 bases, with 13 bases of the junction left unmatched. CDR3 length: 14 residues. The CDR3 DNA is TGCAGTGCTAGAGATTCCCAGCGACAGGGGCTAGTGTACGTC. Its protein is CSARDSQRQGLVYV.

This clonotype was seen just once. The chain combines TRBV20-1 with TRBJ2-5; TRBD2 matches 12 bases. V gave up 0 bases and J gave up 2 bases; unmatched junction bases: 4. The CDR3 runs to 16 residues. Germline V gene sequence: CDR1 DFQATT, CDR2 SNEGSKA (reference sequence). The CDR3 region has the DNA TGCAGTGCTAGAGATCCTGGACTAGCGGGACAAGAGACCCAGTACTTC. Encoded protein: CSARDPGLAGQETQYF.

At least ten counts were recorded for this clonotype. V gene TRBV12-3 or TRBV12-4 combines with J gene TRBJ2-5; D unresolved. CDR3 length equals 14 residues. Between the trimmed V and J ends, which lost 5 bases and 0 bases, there was a span of 10 bases. The CDR3 bases are TGTGCCAGCAGTCCGTCTCACGACCAAGAGACCCAGTACTTC. Residues: CASSPSHDQETQYF.

This clonotype was recorded a few times. The CDR3 sequence: CASSIPAGFGNEQFF. The CDR3 DNA reads as TGTGCCAGTAGTATACCAGCGGGGTTTGGGAATGAGCAGTTCTTC. The chain employs TRBV19 and TRBJ2-1, with 7 positions matching TRBD2. V shed 2 bases, J shed 7 bases, and the junction held 8 bases outside the gene matches. Germline V gives CDR1 LNHDA, CDR2 SQIVND (reference sequence). The CDR3 extends over 15 amino acids.

The rearrangement links TRBV29-1 to TRBJ2-7; D possibly uses TRBD1 or TRBD2 (6 bases each). V gave up 4 bases and J gave up 6 bases, with 16 bases separating them. The CDR3 consists of 13 residues. Germline V gene data show CDR1 as SQVTM and CDR2 as ANQGSEA. The DNA for the CDR3 is TGCAGCGTTGCCGACCAAGGGGGGCGCGAGCAGTACTTC. Translating it yields CSVADQGGREQYF.

V and J are TRBV9 and TRBJ2-5, with unresolved D. CDR3 size: 16 residues. Germline V gene lookup returns CDR1 SGDLS and CDR2 YYNGEE. Trimming removed 4 bases at V and 4 bases at J, with 20 bases between. The DNA for the CDR3 is TGTGCCAGCAGCCCCGGTTTCTACGGTGTTACAGAGACCCAGTACTTC. Its protein product is CASSPGFYGVTETQYF.

This clonotype was observed many times. This chain joins TRBV20-1 and TRBJ2-1; 8 nucleotides line up with TRBD2. V shed 3 bases and J 6 bases; nucleotides not matched to a gene: 4. This CDR3 comprises 13 residues. Germline V gene sequence: CDR1 DFQATT, CDR2 SNEGSKA (reference sequence). The CDR3 bases are TGCAGTGCTAGCGGGGGGGCCTCCAATGAGCAGTTCTTC. It is translated as CSASGGASNEQFF.

The chain employs TRBV14 and TRBJ2-7, with 7 nucleotides matching TRBD2. Trimming took 4 bases from V and 6 from J; bases not matched to a gene: 9. Germline V CDR1 and CDR2: SGHDN, FVKESK. There are 14 residues in the CDR3. The CDR3 reads CASSPAFAGAEQYF. In DNA, the CDR3 is TGTGCCAGCAGCCCGGCCTTCGCGGGAGCCGAGCAGTACTTC.

A few counts support this clonotype. The V and J genes are TRBV4-2 and TRBJ2-1; 11 bases map to TRBD2. The germline V gene has CDR1 LGHNA and CDR2 YNFKEQ. The length of the CDR3 is 13 residues. V was clipped by 5 bases and J by 10 bases; unmatched bases: 4. CDR3 DNA sequence: TGTGCCAGCAGCTGGGGACTAGCGGAAGAGCAGTTCTTC. Protein sequence: CASSWGLAEEQFF.